The sequence of this T cell receptor (beta chain) was determined in a study of cytomegalovirus exposure and HLA in healthy donors. PCR was performed using 60 Vbeta and 13 Jbeta primers. Clones were sequenced by immunoSEQ multiplex PCR, and TCRdb holds only the in-frame ones, with some missing. Among 70,000 to 95,000 clones listed, roughly 72% were seen once. Overall study results and limits: As a later analysis revealed, most CMV-associated TCR beta chains appeared HLA-restricted. CMV serostatus stood as the only immune exposure information on hand.

This clone was seen more than once but under ten times. The antigen is not known. The clonotype comes from a man aged 25-45 years in good health and CMV-seropositive. Sequencing was done on a sample of PBMCs.

The CDR3 nucleotides read TGTGCCAGCAGTTTAGGAGGGTCCGGAAACACCATATATTTT. Translated, it gives CASSLGGSGNTIYF. V and J are TRBV28 and TRBJ1-3; D not certain. The CDR3 loop spans 14 amino acids. Germline V gives CDR1 MDHEN, CDR2 SYDVKM. V lost 2 bases and J 4 bases, leaving 9 bases between the germline ends. The variable domain in full, with the rest retrieved from reference TRBV28 and TRBJ1-3, is DVKVTQSSRYLVKRTGEKVFLECVQDMDHENMFWYRQDPGLGLRLIYFSYDVKMKEKGDIPEGYSVSREKKERFSLILESASTNQTSMYLCASSLGGSGNTIYFGEGSWLTVV.